The clone carrying this T cell receptor (beta chain) was found once. The antigen is undetermined. These data come from a study of OX40 agonist ivuxolimab in advanced cancers. Across the whole study: A history of anti-PD-1, anti-PD-L1 or anti-CTLA-4 therapy was acceptable, and 40% to 45% had some. Three patients, one with hepatocellular carcinoma and two with cutaneous melanoma, achieved partial responses.

CDR1 and CDR2 from the germline V gene are SGHDN and FVKESK. Trimming took off 2 bases at V and 7 bases at J, with 12 bases between the two ends. CDR3 length: 15 residues. Blood sampling took place at baseline, cycle 4 day 1, and cycle 7 day 1. Clones were read by immunoSEQ multiplex PCR, and TCRdb kept only the in-frame ones, dropping some. Here the sample spans fewer than 80,000 clones, 75% to 90% being singletons. Findings and limits, study-wide: On average, a greater number of expanded clones characterised CD8+ T cells relative to CD4+.

The TCR was taken from an adult with an advanced solid tumor such as melanoma, head and neck, liver or kidney cancer. The chain employs TRBV14 and TRBJ1-6; unclear D gene. Sample: CD4+ or CD8+ T cells sorted from blood, taken in a trial of the OX40 agonist ivuxolimab. As DNA, the CDR3 is TGTGCCAGCAGCCAACTAAGGTCCGAGAATTCACCCCTCCACTTT. Amino acids: CASSQLRSENSPLHF.